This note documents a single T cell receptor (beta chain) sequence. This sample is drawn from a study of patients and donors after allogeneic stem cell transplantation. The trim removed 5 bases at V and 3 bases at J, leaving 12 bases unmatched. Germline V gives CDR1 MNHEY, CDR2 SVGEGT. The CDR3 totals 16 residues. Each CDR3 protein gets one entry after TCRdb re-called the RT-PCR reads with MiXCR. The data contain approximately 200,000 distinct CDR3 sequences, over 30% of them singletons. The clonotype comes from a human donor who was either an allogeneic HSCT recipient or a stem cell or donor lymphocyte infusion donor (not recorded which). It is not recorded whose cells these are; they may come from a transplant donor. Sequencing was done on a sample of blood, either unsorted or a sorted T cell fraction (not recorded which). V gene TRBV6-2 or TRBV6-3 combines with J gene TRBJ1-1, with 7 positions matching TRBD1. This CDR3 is CASSNLDRTRDTEAFF. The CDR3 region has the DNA TGTGCCAGCAGTAACCTGGACAGGACGAGGGACACTGAAGCTTTCTTT.